The sequence of this TCR beta chain was determined in a study of shared clonotypes between healthy human individuals. Deep-level running was used for the assay. Assay: immunoSEQ multiplex PCR; the TCRdb copy retains only in-frame clones and omits some. The profile shows approximately 1,000,000 clones, around three quarters of them singletons. With 4 bases removed from V and 3 bases from J, the gap between germline ends came to 9 bases. Looked up from germline, CDR1 is SNHLY and CDR2 is FYNNEI. CDR3 size: 14 residues. The sequence was obtained from a man between 18 and 29 years old in good health. Some clones in this sample may be carry-over from other donors' samples. The J gene is TRBJ2-2, the V gene TRBV2; D is unresolved. The specimen sequenced was memory CD4+ T cells from PBMCs. The subset: CD45RA-negative fraction. The CDR3 protein is CASSGYSYTGELFF. CDR3 in DNA: TGTGCCAGCAGTGGGTACAGCTACACCGGGGAGCTGTTTTTT. Using reference TRBV2 and TRBJ2-2 for the parts outside the CDR3, the full variable domain is EPEVTQTPSHQVTQMGQEVILRCVPISNHLYFYWYRQILGQKVEFLVSFYNNEISEKSEIFDDQFSVERPDGSNFTLKIRSTKLEDSAMYFCASSGYSYTGELFFGEGSRLTVL.